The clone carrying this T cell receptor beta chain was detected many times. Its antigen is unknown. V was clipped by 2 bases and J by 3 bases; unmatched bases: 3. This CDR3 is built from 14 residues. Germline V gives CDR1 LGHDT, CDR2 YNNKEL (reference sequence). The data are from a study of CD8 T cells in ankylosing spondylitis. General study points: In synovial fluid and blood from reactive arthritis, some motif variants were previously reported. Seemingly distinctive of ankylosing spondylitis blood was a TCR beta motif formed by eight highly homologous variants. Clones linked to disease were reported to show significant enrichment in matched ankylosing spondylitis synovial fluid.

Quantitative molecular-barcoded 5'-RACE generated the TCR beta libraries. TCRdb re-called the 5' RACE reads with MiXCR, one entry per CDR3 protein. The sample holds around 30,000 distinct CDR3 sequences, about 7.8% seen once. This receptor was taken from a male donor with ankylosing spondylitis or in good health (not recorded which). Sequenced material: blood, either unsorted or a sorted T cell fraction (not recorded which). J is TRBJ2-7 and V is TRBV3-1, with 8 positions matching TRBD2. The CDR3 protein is CASSQPGTSYEQYF. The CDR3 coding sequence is TGTGCCAGCAGCCAACCCGGGACTAGCTACGAGCAGTACTTC.